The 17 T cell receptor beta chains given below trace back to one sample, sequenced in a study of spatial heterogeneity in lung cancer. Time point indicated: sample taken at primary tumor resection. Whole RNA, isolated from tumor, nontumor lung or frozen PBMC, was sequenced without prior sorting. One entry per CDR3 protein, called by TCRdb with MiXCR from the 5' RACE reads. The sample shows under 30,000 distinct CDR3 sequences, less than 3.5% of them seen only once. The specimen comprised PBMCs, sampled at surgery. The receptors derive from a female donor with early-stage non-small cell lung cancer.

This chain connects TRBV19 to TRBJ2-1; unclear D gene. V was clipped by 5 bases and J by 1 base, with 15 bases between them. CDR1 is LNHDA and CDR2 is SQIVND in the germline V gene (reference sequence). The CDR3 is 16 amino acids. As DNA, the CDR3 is TGTGCCAGTAGTGCCCCGTCTACCGGGTCCTACAATGAGCAGTTCTTC. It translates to CASSAPSTGSYNEQFF.

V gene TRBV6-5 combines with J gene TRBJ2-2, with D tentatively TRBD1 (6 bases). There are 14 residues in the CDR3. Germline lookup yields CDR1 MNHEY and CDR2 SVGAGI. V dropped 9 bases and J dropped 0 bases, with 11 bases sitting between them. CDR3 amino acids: CASEGGPNTGELFF. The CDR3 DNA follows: TGTGCCAGTGAAGGGGGACCGAACACCGGGGAGCTGTTTTTT.

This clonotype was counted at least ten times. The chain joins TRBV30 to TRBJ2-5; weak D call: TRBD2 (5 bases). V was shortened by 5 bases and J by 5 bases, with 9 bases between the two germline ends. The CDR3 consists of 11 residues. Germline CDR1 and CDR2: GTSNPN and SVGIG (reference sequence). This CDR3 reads CAWDYAETQYF. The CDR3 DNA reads TGTGCCTGGGACTATGCTGAGACCCAGTACTTC.

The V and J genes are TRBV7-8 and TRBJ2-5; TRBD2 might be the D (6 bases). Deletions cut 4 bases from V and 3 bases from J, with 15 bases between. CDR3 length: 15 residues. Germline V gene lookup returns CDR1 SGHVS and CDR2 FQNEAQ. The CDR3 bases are TGTGCCAGCAGCTCTAGGGGACTTCCGGAAGAGACCCAGTACTTC. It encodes CASSSRGLPEETQYF.

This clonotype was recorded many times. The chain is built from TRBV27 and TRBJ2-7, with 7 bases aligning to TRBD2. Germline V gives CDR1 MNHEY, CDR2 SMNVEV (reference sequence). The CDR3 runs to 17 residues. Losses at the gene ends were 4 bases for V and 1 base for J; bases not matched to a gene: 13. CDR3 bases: TGTGCCAGCAGTTCTCGCTGGGGCGGGAGAACTTCCTACGAGCAGTACTTC. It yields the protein CASSSRWGGRTSYEQYF.

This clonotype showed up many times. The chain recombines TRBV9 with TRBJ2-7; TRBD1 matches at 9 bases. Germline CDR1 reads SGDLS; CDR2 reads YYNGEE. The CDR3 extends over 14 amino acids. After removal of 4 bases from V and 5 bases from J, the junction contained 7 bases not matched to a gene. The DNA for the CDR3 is TGTGCCAGCAGCCCAGGGACAGGGCCGGACGAGCAGTACTTC. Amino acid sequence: CASSPGTGPDEQYF. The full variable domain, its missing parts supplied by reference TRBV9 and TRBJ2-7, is DSGVTQTPKHLITATGQRVTLRCSPRSGDLSVYWYQQSLDQGLQFLIQYYNGEERAKGNILERFSAQQFPDLHSELNLSSLELGDSALYFCASSPGTGPDEQYFGPGTRLTVT.

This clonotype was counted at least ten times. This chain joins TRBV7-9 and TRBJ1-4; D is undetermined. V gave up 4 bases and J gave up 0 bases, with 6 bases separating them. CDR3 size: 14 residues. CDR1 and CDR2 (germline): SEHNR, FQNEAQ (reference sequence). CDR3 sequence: CASSSATTNEKLFF. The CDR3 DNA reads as TGTGCCAGCAGCTCCGCAACAACTAATGAAAAACTGTTTTTT. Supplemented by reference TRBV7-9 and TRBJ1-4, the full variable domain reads DTGVSQNPRHKITKRGQNVTFRCDPISEHNRLYWYRQTLGQGPEFLTYFQNEAQLEKSRLLSDRFSAERPKGSFSTLEIQRTEQGDSAMYLCASSSATTNEKLFFGSGTQLSVL.

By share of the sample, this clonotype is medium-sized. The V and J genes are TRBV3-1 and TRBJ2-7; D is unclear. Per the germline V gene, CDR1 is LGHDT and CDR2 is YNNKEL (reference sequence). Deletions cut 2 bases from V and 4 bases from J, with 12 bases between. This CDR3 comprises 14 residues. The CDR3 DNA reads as TGTGCCAGCAGCCAATCCTCAGACGCTTACGAGCAGTACTTC. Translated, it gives CASSQSSDAYEQYF.

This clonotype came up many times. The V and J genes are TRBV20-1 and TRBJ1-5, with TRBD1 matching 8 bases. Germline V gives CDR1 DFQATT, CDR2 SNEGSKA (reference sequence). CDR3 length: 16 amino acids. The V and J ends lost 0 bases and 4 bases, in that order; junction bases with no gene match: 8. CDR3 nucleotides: TGCAGTGCTAGAGATGCCTCAGGGGGCGGTAATCAGCCCCAGCATTTT. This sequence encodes CSARDASGGGNQPQHF.

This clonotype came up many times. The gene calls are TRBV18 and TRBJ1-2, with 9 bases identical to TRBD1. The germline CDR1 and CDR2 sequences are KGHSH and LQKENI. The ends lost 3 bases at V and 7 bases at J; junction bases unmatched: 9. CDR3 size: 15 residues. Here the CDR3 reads CASSPAGTGFPGYTF. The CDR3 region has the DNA TGTGCCAGCTCACCTGCCGGGACAGGGTTCCCTGGCTACACCTTC.

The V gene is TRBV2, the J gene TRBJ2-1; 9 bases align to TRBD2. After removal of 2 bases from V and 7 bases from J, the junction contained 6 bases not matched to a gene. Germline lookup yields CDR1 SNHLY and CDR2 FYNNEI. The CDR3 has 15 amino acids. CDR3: CASSEWGGRGNEQFF. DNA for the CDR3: TGTGCCAGCAGTGAATGGGGCGGGAGGGGGAATGAGCAGTTCTTC.

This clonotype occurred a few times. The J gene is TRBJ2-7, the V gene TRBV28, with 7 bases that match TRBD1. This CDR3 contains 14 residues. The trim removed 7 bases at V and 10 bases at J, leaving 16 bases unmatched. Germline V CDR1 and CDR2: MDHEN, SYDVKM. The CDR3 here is CASTPGQYPYLQYF. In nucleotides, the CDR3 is TGTGCCAGCACCCCGGGACAGTATCCCTATTTACAGTACTTC. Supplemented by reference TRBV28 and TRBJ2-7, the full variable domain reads DVKVTQSSRYLVKRTGEKVFLECVQDMDHENMFWYRQDPGLGLRLIYFSYDVKMKEKGDIPEGYSVSREKKERFSLILESASTNQTSMYLCASTPGQYPYLQYFGPGTRLTVT.

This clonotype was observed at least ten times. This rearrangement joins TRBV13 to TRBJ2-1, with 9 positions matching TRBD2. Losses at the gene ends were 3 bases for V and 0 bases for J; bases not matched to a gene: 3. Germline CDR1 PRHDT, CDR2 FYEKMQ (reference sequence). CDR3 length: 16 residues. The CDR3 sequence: CASSLTSGSSYNEQFF. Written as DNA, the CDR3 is TGTGCCAGCAGCTTGACTAGCGGTAGCTCCTACAATGAGCAGTTCTTC. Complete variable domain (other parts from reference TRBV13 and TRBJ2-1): AAGVIQSPRHLIKEKRETATLKCYPIPRHDTVYWYQQGPGQDPQFLISFYEKMQSDKGSIPDRFSAQQFSDYHSELNMSSLELGDSALYFCASSLTSGSSYNEQFFGPGTRLTVL.

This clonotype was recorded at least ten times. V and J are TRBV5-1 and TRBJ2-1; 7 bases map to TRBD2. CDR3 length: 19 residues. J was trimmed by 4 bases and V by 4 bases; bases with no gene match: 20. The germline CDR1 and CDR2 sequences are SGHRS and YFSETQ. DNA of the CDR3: TGCGCCAGCAGCCCGATCCTAGCGGACCCTCTGCCCGGTTACAATGAGCAGTTCTTC. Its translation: CASSPILADPLPGYNEQFF.

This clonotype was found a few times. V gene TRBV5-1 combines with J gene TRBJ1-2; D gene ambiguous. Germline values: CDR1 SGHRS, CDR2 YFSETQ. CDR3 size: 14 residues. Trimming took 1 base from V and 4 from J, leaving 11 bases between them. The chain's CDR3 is CASSLLSESYGYTF. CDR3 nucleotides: TGCGCCAGCAGCTTGCTTTCAGAATCCTATGGCTACACCTTC.

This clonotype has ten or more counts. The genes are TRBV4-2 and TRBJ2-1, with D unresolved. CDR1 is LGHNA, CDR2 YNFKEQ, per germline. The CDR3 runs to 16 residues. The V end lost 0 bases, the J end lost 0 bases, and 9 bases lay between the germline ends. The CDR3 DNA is TGTGCCAGCAGCCAAGATGAAGCCACCTCCTACAATGAGCAGTTCTTC. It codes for CASSQDEATSYNEQFF.

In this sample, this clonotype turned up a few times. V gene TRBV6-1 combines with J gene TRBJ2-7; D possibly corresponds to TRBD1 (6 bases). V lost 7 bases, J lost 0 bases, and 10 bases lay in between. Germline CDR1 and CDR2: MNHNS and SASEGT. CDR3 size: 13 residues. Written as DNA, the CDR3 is TGTGCCAGCAATAGGGACAACTCCTACGAGCAGTACTTC. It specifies CASNRDNSYEQYF.